The clone carrying this T cell receptor (beta chain) occurred a few times. Its antigen is undetermined. Extractions gave at least 5.5 micrograms of total RNA per sample. The CDR3 is 14 residues long. The germline CDR1 and CDR2 sequences are SEHNR and FQNEAQ (reference sequence). V lost 5 bases and J lost 2; bases outside the gene matches: 6. With a J-beta primer mix and a sample-barcoded 5' primer, a second PCR ran about 6 to 11 cycles. A template-switch adaptor that had 12 random nucleotides put a tag on each cDNA molecule. Individual samples furnished no less than 3 million CDR3-containing paired-end reads apiece. A single record per CDR3 protein comes from TCRdb applying MiXCR to the 5' RACE reads. Here the sample spans 800,000 to 900,000 distinct CDR3 sequences, approximately 65% being singletons. This specimen comes from a study of blood T cells in healthy people across ages. Study results and caveats: Lack of knowledge of donor CMV status possibly confounded expanded clonotype changes.

The receptor's source is a man under 40 in good health. The chain recombines TRBV7-9 with TRBJ2-7, with 7 bases that match TRBD2. The sample comprised blood. Written as DNA, the CDR3 is TGTGCCAGCAGCACACTAAGCGGGACCTACGAGCAGTACTTC. Protein: CASSTLSGTYEQYF.